The clone carrying this T cell receptor beta chain appeared a few times. V was clipped by 0 bases and J by 5 bases, with 10 bases between them. Germline V gene lookup returns CDR1 LGHNA and CDR2 YNFKEQ. CDR3 length: 14 amino acids. The data originate from a study of T cells in Graves' hyperthyroidism and ophthalmopathy. Study-wide background: Blood was drawn when the patient was first diagnosed and still untreated.

In patients aged 18 to 65, hyperthyroidism was newly diagnosed, with duration under 2 months. Exclusion of patients followed from uncontrolled infection, other autoimmune disease, pregnancy or lactation. From RNA transcripts, TCR beta CDR3 regions were amplified. The TCR CDR3 was amplified in a first-round RT-PCR using the HTBI primer set. MiXCR was run by TCRdb on the multiplex PCR reads, yielding one entry per CDR3 protein. The table includes roughly 170,000 distinct CDR3 sequences, about 15% detected once. The sequence was obtained from a woman in her 50s with Graves' hyperthyroidism. Sequenced input: blood. The chain joins TRBV4-2 to TRBJ1-2; D uncertain. CDR3 protein: CASSQDERAYGYTF. DNA for the CDR3: TGTGCCAGCAGCCAAGACGAGAGGGCTTATGGCTACACCTTC.